A single sample is the source of the 13 T cell receptor beta chains below, sequenced in a study of post-analysis software for immune sequencing data. Whole-study findings and limits: Five TRBV segments, including TRBV5-6, TRBV5-1 and TRBV20-1, were more frequent in patients than controls.

The TCR beta cDNA libraries carried unique molecular identifiers. TCRdb re-called the PCR reads with MiXCR, one entry per CDR3 protein. This sample has hundreds of thousands of distinct CDR3 sequences, with 53% found just once. Their antigens remain unidentified. Sequencing was performed on blood. Receptor source: a girl between 5 and 17 years old with multiple sclerosis.

This clonotype was observed a single time. This sequence joins TRBV6-6 and TRBJ1-4; 7 bases align to TRBD1. CDR3 length: 15 residues. Germline CDR1 and CDR2: MNHNY and SVGAGI (reference sequence). J lost 3 bases, V lost 7 bases, and 8 bases had no gene match. The CDR3 region has the DNA TGTGCCAGCAATACAGGGGCGCAGGCTAATGAAAAACTGTTTTTT. Translating gives CASNTGAQANEKLFF.

This clonotype was detected only a few times. The gene calls are TRBV15 and TRBJ1-5, with D hard to call. Germline V lookup: CDR1 LNHNV, CDR2 YYDKDF (reference sequence). V was pared by 0 bases and J by 7 bases, with 13 bases between. The CDR3 covers 15 residues. The CDR3 sequence: CATSRESTVSQPQHF. Here the CDR3 DNA reads TGTGCCACCAGCAGAGAGTCAACGGTGAGCCAGCCCCAGCATTTT.

This clonotype showed up just a few times. The chain recombines TRBV5-6 with TRBJ2-4; 8 bases line up with TRBD2. The germline CDR1 and CDR2 sequences are SGHDT and YYEEEE. This CDR3 region has 14 residues. Trimming at V came to 1 base and at J to 5 bases, leaving 2 bases not matched to a gene. DNA of the CDR3: TGTGCCAGCAGCTTGTCGGGGGGGGAAAACATTCAGTACTTC. Amino acids: CASSLSGGENIQYF.

This chain links TRBV4-1 with TRBJ2-5; no clear D gene. Trimming took 3 bases from V and 5 from J, leaving 13 bases between them. The CDR3 consists of 14 residues. In germline, CDR1 is MGHRA, CDR2 YSYEKL. In DNA, the CDR3 is TGCGCCAGCAGCCAGGTTGGCCCCTTTGAGACCCAGTACTTC. Its protein is CASSQVGPFETQYF.

The sample holds one count of this clonotype. A junction boundary mismatches the germline segment, possibly from a read error. The chain carries TRBV7-9 and TRBJ2-1, with TRBD1 identical over 7 bases. The last part of the DNA fits TRBJ2-7 better; the J call may be wrong. Germline V gene sequence: CDR1 SEHNR, CDR2 FQNEAQ (reference sequence). The CDR3 has 16 residues. The chain's CDR3 is CAISRRQGEQGYEQYF. The CDR3 DNA is TGTGCCATCAGCCGGAGACAGGGCGAGCAAGGGTACGAGCAGTACTTC.

The V and J genes are TRBV20-1 and TRBJ2-5, with TRBD1 as a possible D gene (5 bases). V lost 0 bases and J lost 0, with 14 bases in between. Germline CDR1 and CDR2: DFQATT and SNEGSKA (reference sequence). CDR3 size: 16 residues. Here the CDR3 reads CSARDRQQSNQETQYF. CDR3 sequence (DNA): TGCAGTGCTAGAGATCGACAGCAGTCAAACCAAGAGACCCAGTACTTC.

J is TRBJ2-1 and V is TRBV4-1, with D possibly being TRBD1 (5 bases). The CDR3 consists of 14 residues. V was cut by 0 bases and J by 11 bases, with 14 bases left in between. In germline, CDR1 is MGHRA, CDR2 YSYEKL. CDR3 region: CASSQEYTGSKQFF. The CDR3 DNA follows: TGCGCCAGCAGCCAAGAGTACACAGGATCGAAGCAGTTCTTC.

This clonotype was recorded a few times. The rearrangement uses TRBV3-1 and TRBJ2-3; weak D call: TRBD2 (5 bases). The CDR3 contains 16 residues. CDR1 is LGHDT and CDR2 is YNNKEL in the germline V gene (reference sequence). Deletions cut 1 base from V and 4 bases from J, with 15 bases between. Written as DNA, the CDR3 is TGTGCCAGCAGCCAAGCAGCTTTAAGCGGCGCAGATACGCAGTATTTT. This codes for CASSQAALSGADTQYF.

The CDR3 DNA follows: TGCAGTGCTAGAGTGTTAGGGACTGGGGCCAACGTCCTGACTTTC. Amino acids: CSARVLGTGANVLTF. This chain joins TRBV20-1 and TRBJ2-6; D gene unclear. V shed 1 base and J shed 2 bases, with 9 bases lying between them. The germline gives CDR1 DFQATT, CDR2 SNEGSKA (reference sequence). CDR3 length: 15 residues.

This chain links TRBV12-3 or TRBV12-4 with TRBJ2-4; D is possibly TRBD1 or TRBD2 (5 bases each). This CDR3 contains 16 residues. V dropped 3 bases and J dropped 1 base, with 13 bases sitting between them. For the CDR3, the DNA is TGTGCCAGCAGTTTGGGGCGGGCCGGGGCCAAAAACATTCAGTACTTC. Amino acids: CASSLGRAGAKNIQYF.

This clonotype was observed a handful of times. V is TRBV7-3 and J is TRBJ2-1, with 9 nucleotides matching TRBD2. With V trimmed by 2 bases and J by 9 bases, 5 bases remained unmatched. The CDR3 is 14 amino acids. Germline CDR1 is SGHTA and CDR2 is FQGTGA. The CDR3 reads CASSLVAGGREQFF. The CDR3 DNA is TGTGCCAGCAGCTTAGTGGCGGGAGGGCGTGAGCAGTTCTTC.

The chain joins TRBV20-1 to TRBJ2-7; D is ambiguous. V shed 4 bases and J shed 1 base, with 14 bases lying between them. The CDR3 is 14 amino acids. The germline V gene has CDR1 DFQATT and CDR2 SNEGSKA (reference sequence). CDR3 amino acids: CSAIGQSYSYEQYF. The CDR3 DNA is TGCAGTGCTATAGGGCAGAGCTATTCCTACGAGCAGTACTTC.

The chain has TRBV5-8 and TRBJ1-2; D remains unclear. CDR3 length: 12 amino acids. Germline V CDR1 and CDR2: SGHTS, YDEGEE. Trimming took off 2 bases at V and 6 bases at J, with 8 bases between the two ends. The DNA of the CDR3 is TGTGCCAGCAGCTTCCGGTTGGATGGCTACACCTTC. It yields the protein CASSFRLDGYTF.